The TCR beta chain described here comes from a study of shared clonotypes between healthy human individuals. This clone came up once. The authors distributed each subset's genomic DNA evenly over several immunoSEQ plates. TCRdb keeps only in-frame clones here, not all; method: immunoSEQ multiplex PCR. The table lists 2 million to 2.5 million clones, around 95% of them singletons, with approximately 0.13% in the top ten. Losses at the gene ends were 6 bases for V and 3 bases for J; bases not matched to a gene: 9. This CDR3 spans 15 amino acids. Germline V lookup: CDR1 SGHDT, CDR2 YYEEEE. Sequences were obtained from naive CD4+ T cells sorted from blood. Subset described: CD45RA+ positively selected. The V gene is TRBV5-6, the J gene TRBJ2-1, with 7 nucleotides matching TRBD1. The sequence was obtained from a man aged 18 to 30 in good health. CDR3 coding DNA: TGTGCCAGCAACGCCCGGGACAGAATCTACAATGAGCAGTTCTTC. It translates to CASNARDRIYNEQFF.